A few counts support the clone carrying this T cell receptor beta chain. The antigen remains undetermined. Trimming pared 0 bases from V and 4 bases from J, leaving 15 bases between. The germline V gene has CDR1 MNHEY and CDR2 SVGEGT. The CDR3 has 17 residues. This specimen belongs to a study of regulatory T cells in long-lasting Graves disease. The sample's time point: persistent/refractory GD, antithyroid drugs over 5 years with positive TRAb. Making the TCR library involved RNA that had been extracted from PBMCs. Study conclusions and caveats: In persistent patients, shared public clonotypes (more than 2,500) outnumbered those in new patients (almost 1,000).

Arm-PCR of CDR3 regions and iRepertoire HTBI primers were the basis on which TCR beta libraries were built. MiXCR, run by TCRdb on the multiplex PCR reads, gives a single entry per CDR3 protein. The repertoire includes around 450,000 distinct CDR3 sequences, about 22% of them detected once, and about 7% sits in the top ten. The gene calls are TRBV6-2 or TRBV6-3 and TRBJ2-2, with D perhaps matching TRBD1 (6 bases). This TCR was recovered from a female donor with Graves disease. The material was peripheral blood mononuclear cells (PBMCs), obtained when the disease was refractory, from a patient treated with antithyroid drugs. The CDR3: CASSYSFEGVGTGELFF. CDR3 in DNA: TGTGCCAGCAGTTACTCGTTTGAGGGGGTAGGCACCGGGGAGCTGTTTTTT.